The T cell receptor beta chain under discussion was sequenced for a study of shared clonotypes between healthy human individuals. As processed by the authors: There were no quality scores in the junction-only immunoSEQ sequences, so filtering differed. Some clones are missing from TCRdb's copy, which holds only in-frame ones; the method was immunoSEQ multiplex PCR. The V and J calls and clone size come from that table; D and trimming were worked out from the DNA. The table lists some 790,000 clones, 72% of them singletons, with 1.8% in the top ten. The CDR3 consists of 14 residues. The V and J ends lost 0 bases and 5 bases respectively, with 9 bases between them. Germline V lookup: CDR1 SGHRS, CDR2 YFSETQ. CD4+ cells were split into CD45RA+ naive and CD45RA-negative memory subsets. A remark on this clone: Other nucleotide sequences in the sample specify the same CDR3.

The TCR sequence derives from a woman in her 30s in good health. The chain couples TRBV5-1 to TRBJ2-1; D is possibly TRBD2 (6 bases). Sequencing was performed on memory CD4+ T cells sorted from blood. Sample subset: CD45RA-negative fraction. The CDR3 sequence: CASSLGRGDNEQFF. The DNA for the CDR3 is TGCGCCAGCAGCTTGGGGCGGGGCGACAATGAGCAGTTCTTC.